This T cell receptor beta chain was observed in a study of shared clonotypes between healthy human individuals. Study-wide background: The donor group consisted of two women and a few men, aged 18 to 49. Per donor, three plates held CD4 naive cells, three held CD4 memory, two held CD8 naive and one held CD8 memory.

Sequencing was performed with immunoSEQ multiplex PCR; in TCRdb, only in-frame clones are kept and a portion is missing. The sample has around 2.5 million clones, 93% seen once. Trimming shortened V by 1 base and J by 7 bases, and 18 bases separated the two germline ends. CDR1 and CDR2 from the germline V gene are SGHDT and YYEEEE. This CDR3 contains 17 residues. Study-level points and caveats: Having only a few donors restricted how much genetic and exposure-history diversity was captured.

A remark on this clone: The antigen is unknown.

Sequencing was done on a sample of naive CD4+ T cells from PBMCs. Subset of the sample: CD45RA+ positively selected. The chain joins TRBV5-6 to TRBJ2-6, with D perhaps assigned TRBD1 or TRBD2 (6 bases each). The receptor was derived from a man younger than 35 in good health. Some clones in this sample may be carry-over from other donors' samples. The CDR3 spells CASSLLGSGAVANVLTF. The CDR3 DNA is TGTGCCAGCAGCTTGTTGGGTTCGGGGGCTGTTGCCAACGTCCTGACTTTC.